This T cell receptor beta chain originates from a study of blood T cell repertoires in COVID-19. Study-wide context: Researchers got acute and convalescent COVID-19 samples from the United States, Italy and Spain. Sample material is recorded as cDNA or gDNA derived from T cells, B-cell-depleted T cells, or PBMCs.

Methods used by the authors: Estimated nucleated cell counts came from reference gene primer amplification. Measured with immunoSEQ multiplex PCR; TCRdb has only the in-frame clones, and not every one. V and J calls and clone size are given by that table; D and trimming were obtained from the DNA. The table lists tens of thousands of clones, over 75% of them singletons. This clone was recorded only once. The receptor was derived from a middle-aged man with acute or convalescent COVID-19. Sequencing used peripheral blood.

The CDR3 reads CASSPRGQGATSGELFF. CDR3 DNA: TGTGCCAGCTCACCACGGGGACAGGGGGCGACCAGCGGGGAGCTGTTTTTT. The rearrangement uses TRBV18 and TRBJ2-2; 12 bases are a match to TRBD1. The germline V gene has CDR1 KGHSH and CDR2 LQKENI. With 1 base clipped from V and 7 bases from J, the junction kept 7 bases outside the gene matches. This CDR3 is 17 amino acids long. Combining the CDR3 with reference TRBV18 and TRBJ2-2 gives the whole variable domain NAGVMQNPRHLVRRRGQEARLRCSPMKGHSHVYWYRQLPEEGLKFMVYLQKENIIDESGMPKERFSAEFPKEGPSILRIQQVVRGDSAAYFCASSPRGQGATSGELFFGEGSRLTVL.